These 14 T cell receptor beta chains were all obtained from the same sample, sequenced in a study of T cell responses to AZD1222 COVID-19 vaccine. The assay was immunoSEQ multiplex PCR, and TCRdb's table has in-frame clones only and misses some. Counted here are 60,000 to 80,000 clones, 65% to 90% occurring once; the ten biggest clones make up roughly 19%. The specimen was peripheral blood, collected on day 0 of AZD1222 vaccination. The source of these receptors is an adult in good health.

The CDR3 sequence is CASSPDSNQPQHF. The CDR3 DNA is TGTGCCAGCAGCCCCGACAGCAATCAGCCCCAGCATTTT. The chain links TRBV5-4 to TRBJ1-5; no clear D gene. Germline CDR1 SGHNT, CDR2 YYREEE (reference sequence). The CDR3 is 13 residues long. Trimming removed 4 bases from V and 1 base from J, with 6 bases in between.

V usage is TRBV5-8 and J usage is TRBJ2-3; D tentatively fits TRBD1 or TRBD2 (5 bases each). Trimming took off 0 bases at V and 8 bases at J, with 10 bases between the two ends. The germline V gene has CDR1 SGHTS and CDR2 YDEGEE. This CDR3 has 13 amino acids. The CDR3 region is CASSLAGGGTQYF. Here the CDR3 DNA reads TGTGCCAGCAGCTTGGCCGGTGGGGGTACGCAGTATTTT.

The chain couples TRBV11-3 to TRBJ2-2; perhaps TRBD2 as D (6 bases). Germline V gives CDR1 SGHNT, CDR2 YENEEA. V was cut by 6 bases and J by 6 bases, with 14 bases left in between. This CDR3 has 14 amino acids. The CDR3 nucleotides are TGTGCCAGCAGGGGGGGACCGGCCCCCGGGGAGCTGTTTTTT. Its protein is CASRGGPAPGELFF.

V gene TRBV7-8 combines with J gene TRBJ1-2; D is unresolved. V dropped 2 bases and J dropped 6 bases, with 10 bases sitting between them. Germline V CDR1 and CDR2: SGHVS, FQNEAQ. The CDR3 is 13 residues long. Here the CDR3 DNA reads TGTGCCAGCAGCTTAAACCGACCTGATGGCTACACCTTC. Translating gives CASSLNRPDGYTF.

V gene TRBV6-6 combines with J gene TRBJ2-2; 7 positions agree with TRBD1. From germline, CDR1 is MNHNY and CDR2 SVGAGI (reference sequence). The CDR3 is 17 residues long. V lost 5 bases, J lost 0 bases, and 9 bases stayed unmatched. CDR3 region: CASSRRDSDANTGELFF. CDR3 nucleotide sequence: TGTGCCAGCAGTCGCCGGGACAGCGACGCGAACACCGGGGAGCTGTTTTTT.

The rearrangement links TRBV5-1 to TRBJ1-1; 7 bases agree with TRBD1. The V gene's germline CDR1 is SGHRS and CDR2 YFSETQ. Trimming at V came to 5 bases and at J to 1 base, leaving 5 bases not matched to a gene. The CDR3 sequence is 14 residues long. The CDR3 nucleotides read TGCGCCAGCAGAATGGACAGGCAGAACACTGAAGCTTTCTTT. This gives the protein CASRMDRQNTEAFF.

The CDR3, as DNA: TGTGCCAGCGAGCGTCCCTACGAGCAGTACTTC. Its protein is CASERPYEQYF. The V gene is TRBV6-5, the J gene TRBJ2-7; D is ambiguous. This CDR3 spans 11 amino acids. With 8 bases removed from V and 2 bases from J, the gap between germline ends came to 7 bases. Germline CDR1 reads MNHEY; CDR2 reads SVGAGI.

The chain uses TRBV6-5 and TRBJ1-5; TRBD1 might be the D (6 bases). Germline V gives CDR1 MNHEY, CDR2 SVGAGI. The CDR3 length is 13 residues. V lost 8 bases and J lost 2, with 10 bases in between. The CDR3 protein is CASWGARNQPQHF. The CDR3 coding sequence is TGTGCCAGCTGGGGGGCTCGCAATCAGCCCCAGCATTTT.

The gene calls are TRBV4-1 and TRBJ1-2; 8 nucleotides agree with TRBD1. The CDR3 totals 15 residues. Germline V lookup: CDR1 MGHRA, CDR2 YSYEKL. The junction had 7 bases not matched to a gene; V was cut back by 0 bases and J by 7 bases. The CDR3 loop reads CASSQEPTGVGGYTF. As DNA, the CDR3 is TGCGCCAGCAGCCAAGAACCGACAGGGGTTGGTGGCTACACCTTC.

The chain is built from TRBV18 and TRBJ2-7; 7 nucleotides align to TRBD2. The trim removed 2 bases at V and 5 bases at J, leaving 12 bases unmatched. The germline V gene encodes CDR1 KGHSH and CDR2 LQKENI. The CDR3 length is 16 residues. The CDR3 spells CASSPKAGLAANEQYF. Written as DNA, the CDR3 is TGTGCCAGCTCACCAAAGGCTGGGCTAGCGGCTAACGAGCAGTACTTC.

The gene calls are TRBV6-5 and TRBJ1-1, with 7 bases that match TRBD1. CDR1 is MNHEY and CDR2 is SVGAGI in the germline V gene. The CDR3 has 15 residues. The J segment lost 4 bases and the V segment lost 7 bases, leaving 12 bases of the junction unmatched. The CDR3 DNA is TGTGCCAGCACCCTTAAGGGGGCCGGGGGCACTGAAGCTTTCTTT. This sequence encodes CASTLKGAGGTEAFF.

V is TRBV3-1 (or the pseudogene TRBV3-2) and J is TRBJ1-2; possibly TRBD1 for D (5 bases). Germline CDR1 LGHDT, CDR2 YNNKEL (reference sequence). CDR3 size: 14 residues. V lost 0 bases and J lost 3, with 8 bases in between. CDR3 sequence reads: CASSQDSGHYGYTF. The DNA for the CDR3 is TGTGCCAGCAGCCAAGATTCGGGGCACTATGGCTACACCTTC.

CDR3 residues: CASSLRQGRSYEQYF. The DNA for the CDR3 is TGTGCCAGCAGCCTCAGACAGGGGAGGTCCTACGAGCAGTACTTC. The rearrangement joins TRBV14 to TRBJ2-7, with TRBD1 identical over 8 bases. CDR3 size: 15 residues. Trimming cost V 4 bases and J 1 base; bases outside gene matches: 6. Germline CDR1 and CDR2: SGHDN and FVKESK.

The CDR3 reads CASSQEHRGGGYTF. The CDR3 bases are TGTGCCAGCAGCCAAGAGCACAGGGGTGGCGGCTACACCTTC. This sequence joins TRBV6-5 and TRBJ1-2; 7 nucleotides agree with TRBD1. The length of the CDR3 is 14 residues. From germline, CDR1 is MNHEY and CDR2 SVGAGI. With V trimmed by 6 bases and J by 8 bases, 12 bases remained unmatched.